Described below is a single T cell receptor beta chain sequence and its context. Its antigen has not been determined. Qualities for individual bases were not recorded, and no much larger clone is one base off. Donors formed part of the validation cohort, which comprised 120 or so subjects and was distinct from the first cohort of under 850 subjects. The sample is drawn from a study of cytomegalovirus exposure and HLA in healthy donors (TCRdb year 2017). Background on the whole study: According to a later analysis, one platform produced both the 100 to 150 validation repertoires and the approximately 600 repertoires of the first cohort. Besides the first cohort of under 700 subjects, a separate validation cohort made up of 120 different subjects was used. The aim of the study was to test whether cataloging public T cell receptors could identify signatures of past pathogen exposure. To predict cytomegalovirus infection status, the study combined high-throughput TCR immunosequencing, statistical association of individual TCRs with disease status, and machine learning.

Points the paper makes about the study in general: In vitro tests confirmed that a few of the cytomegalovirus-associated TCR beta chains recognize cytomegalovirus antigens. A later analysis had no HLA typing for the validation cohort, so co-occurrence there was scored across all 130 or so repertoires. In the study, some 180 TCR beta chains were listed as associated with cytomegalovirus. The classifier was reported to diagnose cytomegalovirus status with high specificity and sensitivity in both the original and validation cohorts. Across donors, most TCR sequences were observed very rarely, whereas some public TCRs were present in many individuals. In a later analysis, TCRs clustered in the first cohort were found to also tend to co-occur in the roughly 110 validation repertoires, with over 90% of cluster scores above 0. According to the authors, the approach could potentially be generalized to other disease states and immunological phenotypes.

Libraries were prepared through the immunoSEQ multiplex PCR assay. In the authors' own workflow: To diagnose cytomegalovirus status from the catalog of TCR beta chain sequences, a statistical classification framework was built. TCRdb obtained this table from immuneACCESS and retained in-frame rearrangements with V and J assigned. These tables miss some clones; where compared with another copy, unresolved V genes account for less than half of the shortfall, and the remainder is unexplained. V and J calls and clone size are given by that table; D and trimming were obtained from the DNA. The sample records under 50,000 clones, approximately 94% of which are singletons. The ten largest make up 2.1% of the sample. The source material was PBMCs. This receptor was obtained from a woman aged 18-29 years in good health and CMV-seronegative.

The CDR3 is CASSVGGGFSGNTIYF. The DNA sequence is given as TGTGCCAGCAGCGTAGGCGGGGGATTCTCTGGAAACACCATATATTTT. The chain couples TRBV9 to TRBJ1-3; the D gene is possibly TRBD1, with 5 bases matching. The CDR1 and CDR2 encoded by the germline V gene are SGDLS and YYNGEE. The CDR3 numbers 16 residues from cysteine through phenylalanine. The read is trimmed to its CDR3 DNA, 48 bases read in frame from base 1. V drops 0 bases and J drops 0 bases, leaving 10 bases in between.